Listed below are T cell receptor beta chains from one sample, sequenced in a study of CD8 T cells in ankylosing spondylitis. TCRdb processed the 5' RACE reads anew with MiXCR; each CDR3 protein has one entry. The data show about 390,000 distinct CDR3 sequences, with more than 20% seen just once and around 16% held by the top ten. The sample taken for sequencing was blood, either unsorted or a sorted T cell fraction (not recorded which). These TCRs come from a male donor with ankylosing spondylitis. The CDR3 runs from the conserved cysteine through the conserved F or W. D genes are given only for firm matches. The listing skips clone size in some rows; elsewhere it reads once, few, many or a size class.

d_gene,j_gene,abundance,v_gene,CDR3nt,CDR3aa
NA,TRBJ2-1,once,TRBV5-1,TGCGCCAGCAGCATGGAGCTTAACTCCTACAATGAGCAGTTCTTC,CASSMELNSYNEQFF
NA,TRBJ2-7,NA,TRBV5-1,TGCGCCAGCAGCTTGGCTCAGACCGTGGAGCAGTACTTC,CASSLAQTVEQYF
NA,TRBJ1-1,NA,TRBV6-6,TGTGCCAGCAGTTGGGTTTCAAACACTGAAGCTTTCTTT,CASSWVSNTEAFF
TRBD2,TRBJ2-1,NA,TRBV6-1,TGTGCCAGCAGTCTAGCGGGAGCTGGCCCCTACAATGAGCAGTTCTTC,CASSLAGAGPYNEQFF
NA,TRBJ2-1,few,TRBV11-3,TGTGCCAGCAGCCCGAGGCTCTCCTCGGGGAATGAGCAGTTCTTC,CASSPRLSSGNEQFF
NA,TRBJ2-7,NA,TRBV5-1,TGCGCCAGCAGCAGACACAACACCCGGGCTAAGCAAATCTACGAGCAGTACTTC,CASSRHNTRAKQIYEQYF
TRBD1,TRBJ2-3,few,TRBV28,TGTGCCAGCAGTGTCAACAGGGGCGATACGCAGTATTTT,CASSVNRGDTQYF
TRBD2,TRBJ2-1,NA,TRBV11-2,TGTGCCAGCACTTACCCTAGCGGGAGTTATGAGCAGTTCTTC,CASTYPSGSYEQFF
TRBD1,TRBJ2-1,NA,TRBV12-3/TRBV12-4,TGTGCCAGCAGTTTAAGGACAGGACACAATGAGCAGTTCTTC,CASSLRTGHNEQFF
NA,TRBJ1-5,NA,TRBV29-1,TGCAGCGTTGAAGGTTCGGGGGGTCAGCCCCAGCATTTT,CSVEGSGGQPQHF
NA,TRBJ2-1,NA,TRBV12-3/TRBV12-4,TGTGCCAGCAGTTTAAGGTGGAATGAGCAGTTCTTC,CASSLRWNEQFF
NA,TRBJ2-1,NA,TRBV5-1,TGCGCCAGCAGCTTACAGGGTGATAACTCCTACAATGAGCAGTTCTTC,CASSLQGDNSYNEQFF
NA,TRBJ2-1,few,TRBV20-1,TGCAGTGCTAGTGTCCCAGCCGACCTCCATATCGAGCAGTTCTTC,CSASVPADLHIEQFF
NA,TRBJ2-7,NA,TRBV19,TGTGCCAGTAGCATCCGGGACGGAGACTACGAGCAGTACTTC,CASSIRDGDYEQYF
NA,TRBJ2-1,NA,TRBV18,TGTGCCAGCTCACCAGGCGGAGCCGGCTACAATGAGCAGTTCTTC,CASSPGGAGYNEQFF
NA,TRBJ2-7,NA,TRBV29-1,TGCAGCGTTGAAGCCCCGGCAGGGGAACCCTACGAGCAGTACTTC,CSVEAPAGEPYEQYF
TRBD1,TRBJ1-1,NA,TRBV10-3,TGTGCCATCAGGTCGGACAGGGGTTTTGTGAACACTGAAGCTTTCTTT,CAIRSDRGFVNTEAFF
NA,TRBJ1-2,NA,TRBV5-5,TGTGCCAGCAGTTTGGACTGGGGCCGTGGCTACACCTTC,CASSLDWGRGYTF
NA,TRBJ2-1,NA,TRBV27,TGTGCCAGCTCCAGAGGGAACCCAGACGACAATGAGCAGTTCTTC,CASSRGNPDDNEQFF
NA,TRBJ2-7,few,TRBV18,TGTGCCAGCTCACCAGAGGGCCCGGGACGGTACGAGCAGTACTTC,CASSPEGPGRYEQYF
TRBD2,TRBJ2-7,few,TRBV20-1,TGCAGTGCTCGCCCCCACTTCGGGACTAGCGGGAGGGACTTCTACGAGCAGTACTTC,CSARPHFGTSGRDFYEQYF
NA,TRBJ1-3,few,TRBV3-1,TGTGCCAGCAGCCAAACAACTGGAAACACCATATATTTT,CASSQTTGNTIYF
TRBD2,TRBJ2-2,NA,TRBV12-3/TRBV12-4,TGTGCCAGCAGAACTAGCGGGAGAACCGGGGAGCTGTTTTTT,CASRTSGRTGELFF
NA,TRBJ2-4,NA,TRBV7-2,TGTGCCAGCAGCCCAGACGGGGAGACAAAAAACATTCAGTACTTC,CASSPDGETKNIQYF
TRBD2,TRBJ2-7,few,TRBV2,TGTGCCAGCAGGGGCGGGACTAGCGTAAGAGGACCGTACTTC,CASRGGTSVRGPYF
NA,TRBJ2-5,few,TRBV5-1,TGCGCCAGCAGCTTGAGGGACCCGGGAGAGACCCAGTACTTC,CASSLRDPGETQYF
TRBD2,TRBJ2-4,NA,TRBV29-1,TGCAGCGTTGCCCCGGGACTAGCGGGAGGGCAGTACTTC,CSVAPGLAGGQYF
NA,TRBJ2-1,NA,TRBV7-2,TGTGCCAGCAGCTGGGGTCCCGGGGATCCGCAGTTCTTC,CASSWGPGDPQFF
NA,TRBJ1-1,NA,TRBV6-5,TGTGCCAGCAGTTACGGACAGAATAAGAACACTGAAGCTTTCTTT,CASSYGQNKNTEAFF
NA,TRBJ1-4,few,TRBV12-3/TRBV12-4,TGTGCCAGCAGTCCAACCACCTCGGAAAAACTGTTTTTT,CASSPTTSEKLFF
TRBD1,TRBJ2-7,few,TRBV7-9,TGTGCCAGCAGCTTAGTACTAGGACAGGGGAATGAGCAGTACTTC,CASSLVLGQGNEQYF
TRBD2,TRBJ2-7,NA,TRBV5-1,TGCGCCAGCAGCTCGGGACGACTAGCGGGGGACTACGAGCAGTACTTC,CASSSGRLAGDYEQYF
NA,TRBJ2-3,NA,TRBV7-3,TGTGCCAGCAGCTTTCTGAGGGCCGTTCCCCATACGCAGTATTTT,CASSFLRAVPHTQYF
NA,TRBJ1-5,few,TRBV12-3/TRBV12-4,TGTGCCAGCAGTTTTTTGAGAGTCGGTCAGCCCCAGCATTTT,CASSFLRVGQPQHF
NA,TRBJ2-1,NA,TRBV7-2,TGTGCCAGCATCGAAATGGTGGGAGGCTACAATGAGCAGTTCTTC,CASIEMVGGYNEQFF
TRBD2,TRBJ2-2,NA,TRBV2,TGTGCCAGCACCCCCCCGGCTAGCGGGGCGAACACCGGGGAGCTGTTTTTT,CASTPPASGANTGELFF
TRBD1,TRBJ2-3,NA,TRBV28,TGTGCCAGCAGTTTACGCCGGGACAGGGGCACAGATACGCAGTATTTT,CASSLRRDRGTDTQYF
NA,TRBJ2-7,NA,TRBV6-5,TGTGCCAGCAGTTACTTTAGCGGTAATTACGAGCAGTACTTC,CASSYFSGNYEQYF
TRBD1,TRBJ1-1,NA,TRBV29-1,TGCAGCGTGAGGAGACCAGGGGGCTTCACTGAAGCTTTCTTT,CSVRRPGGFTEAFF